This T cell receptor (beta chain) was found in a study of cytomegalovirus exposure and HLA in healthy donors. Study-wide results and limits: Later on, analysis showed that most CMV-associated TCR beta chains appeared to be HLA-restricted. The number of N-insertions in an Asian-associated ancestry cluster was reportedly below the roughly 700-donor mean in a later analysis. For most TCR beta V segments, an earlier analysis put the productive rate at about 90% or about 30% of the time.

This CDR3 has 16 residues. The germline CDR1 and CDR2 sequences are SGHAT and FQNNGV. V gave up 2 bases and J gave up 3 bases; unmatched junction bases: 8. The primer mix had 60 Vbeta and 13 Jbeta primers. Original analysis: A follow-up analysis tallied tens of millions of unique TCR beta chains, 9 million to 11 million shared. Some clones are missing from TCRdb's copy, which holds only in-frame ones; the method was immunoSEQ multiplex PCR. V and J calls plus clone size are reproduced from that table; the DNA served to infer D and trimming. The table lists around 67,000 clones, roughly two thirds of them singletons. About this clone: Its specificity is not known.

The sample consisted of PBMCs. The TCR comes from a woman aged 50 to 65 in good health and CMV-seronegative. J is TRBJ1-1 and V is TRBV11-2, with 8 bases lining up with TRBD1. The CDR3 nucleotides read TGTGCCAGCAGCTTAATCCCGGGACAGGTTGACACTGAAGCTTTCTTT. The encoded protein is CASSLIPGQVDTEAFF.